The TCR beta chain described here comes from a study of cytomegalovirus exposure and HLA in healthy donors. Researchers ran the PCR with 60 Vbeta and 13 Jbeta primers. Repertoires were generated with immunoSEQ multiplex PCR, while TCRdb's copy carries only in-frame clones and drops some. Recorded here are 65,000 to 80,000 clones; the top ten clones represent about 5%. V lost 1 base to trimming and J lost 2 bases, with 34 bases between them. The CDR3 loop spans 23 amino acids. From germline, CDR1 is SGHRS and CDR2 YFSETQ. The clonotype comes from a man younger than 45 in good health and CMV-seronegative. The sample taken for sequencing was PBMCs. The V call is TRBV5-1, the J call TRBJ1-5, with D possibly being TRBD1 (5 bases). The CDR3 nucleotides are TGCGCCAGCAGCTTGCCCTCGGAGGGGTACAATCGTGGCCTTCGGGTCGGCAATCAGCCCCAGCATTTT. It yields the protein CASSLPSEGYNRGLRVGNQPQHF.